This TCR beta chain appears in the sequencing data of a study of blood T cell repertoires in COVID-19. This clone has ten or more counts. The CDR3 runs 14 residues. Germline V lookup: CDR1 LNHDA, CDR2 SQIVND (reference sequence). The V segment lost 4 bases and the J segment 4 bases; nucleotides outside the gene matches: 6. Profiling relied on immunoSEQ multiplex PCR, and the TCRdb table lists in-frame clones only, not all of them. The data hold 200,000 to 300,000 clones, with 70% to 90% observed a single time. The V and J genes are TRBV19 and TRBJ2-5; 7 positions match TRBD2. The sample was PBMCs or T cells enriched from blood (not recorded which). The sequence derives from a woman in her 50s with acute COVID-19. CDR3 residues: CASSKGLGGETQYF. In nucleotides, the CDR3 is TGTGCCAGTAGTAAAGGACTAGGAGGAGAGACCCAGTACTTC.